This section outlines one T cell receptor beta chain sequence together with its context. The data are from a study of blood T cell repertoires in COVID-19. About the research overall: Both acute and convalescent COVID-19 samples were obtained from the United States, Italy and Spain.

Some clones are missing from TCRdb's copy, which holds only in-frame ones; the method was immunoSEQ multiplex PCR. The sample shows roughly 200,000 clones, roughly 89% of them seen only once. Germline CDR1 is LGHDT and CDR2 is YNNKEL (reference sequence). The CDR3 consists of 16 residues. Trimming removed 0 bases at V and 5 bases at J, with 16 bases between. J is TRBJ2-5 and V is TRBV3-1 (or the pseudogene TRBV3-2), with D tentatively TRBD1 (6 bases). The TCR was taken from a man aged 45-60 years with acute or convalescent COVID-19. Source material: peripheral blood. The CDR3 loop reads CASSQDLGVGAETQYF. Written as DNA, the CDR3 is TGTGCCAGCAGCCAAGATCTGGGAGTGGGGGCGGAGACCCAGTACTTC.